Below, 24 T cell receptor beta chains from the same sample are listed, as sequenced in a study of T cells after yellow fever vaccination. TCRdb re-derived calls from the 5' RACE reads in MiXCR, one entry per CDR3 protein. The sample records approximately 300,000 distinct CDR3 sequences, roughly 10% being singletons. This sample comprised CD4+ T cells sorted from PBMCs, obtained 45 days after the yellow fever booster vaccination. The receptors shown here come from a man aged 18-30 years who received the YFV17D yellow fever vaccine.

This clonotype was observed a few times. The rearrangement uses TRBV16 and TRBJ2-2; a weak D match, TRBD2 (5 bases). The CDR3 runs 15 residues. Between the trimmed V and J ends, which lost 2 bases and 4 bases, there was a span of 11 bases. The germline gives CDR1 KGHSY, CDR2 FQNENV. The CDR3 nucleotides read TGTGCCAGCAGCCAAAGTTCGGGGTTCACCGGGGAGCTGTTTTTT. Its translation is CASSQSSGFTGELFF.

In its sample, this clonotype was seen a few times. The chain couples TRBV4-2 to TRBJ2-2; TRBD1 matches at 11 bases. The V segment lost 4 bases and the J segment 4 bases; nucleotides outside the gene matches: 11. Germline V gives CDR1 LGHNA, CDR2 YNFKEQ. The CDR3 extends over 18 amino acids. The CDR3 reads CASSLGQGAISSTGELFF. The CDR3, as DNA: TGTGCCAGCAGCCTCGGACAGGGGGCTATTTCGAGCACCGGGGAGCTGTTTTTT.

The J gene is TRBJ2-2, the V gene TRBV21-1; TRBD1, the table's D call, was not compared with the DNA. TRBV21-1 is listed as a pseudogene. This CDR3 contains 17 residues. This chain's CDR3 is CASSKGSRGQRQGELFF. For the CDR3, the DNA is TGTGCCAGCAGCAAAGGGTCGAGGGGTCAGAGACAGGGGGAGCTGTTTTTT.

This clonotype was seen at least ten times. The chain uses TRBV10-3 and TRBJ2-1, with D perhaps matching TRBD1 (5 bases). The length of the CDR3 is 15 residues. From germline, CDR1 is ENHRY and CDR2 SYGVKD. The V and J ends lost 5 bases and 5 bases respectively, with 16 bases between them. The chain's CDR3 is CAISLDRESHNEQFF. CDR3 DNA sequence: TGTGCCATCAGTCTTGACAGAGAGTCCCACAATGAGCAGTTCTTC.

The chain combines TRBV9 with TRBJ2-3; TRBD1 matches 7 bases. The CDR3 extends over 14 amino acids. V gave up 5 bases and J gave up 1 base; unmatched junction bases: 4. CDR1 SGDLS and CDR2 YYNGEE come from the germline V gene. The DNA of the CDR3 is TGTGCCAGCAGTATCCAGGGGGGCACAGATACGCAGTATTTT. Its translation: CASSIQGGTDTQYF.

The chain joins TRBV6-2 or TRBV6-3 to TRBJ2-3, with 10 bases aligning to TRBD2. The CDR3 extends over 16 amino acids. CDR1 MNHEY and CDR2 SVGEGT come from the germline V gene. The J segment lost 5 bases and the V segment lost 4 bases, leaving 9 bases of the junction unmatched. In DNA form, the CDR3 reads TGTGCCAGCAGTTCCTCCACTAGCGGGGCTGGAGATACGCAGTATTTT. It codes for CASSSSTSGAGDTQYF.

The V call is TRBV6-4, the J call TRBJ2-3, with D possibly TRBD1 on 6 matching bases. This CDR3 spans 14 amino acids. The V end was cut by 5 bases, the J end by 5 bases, with 14 bases between. CDR1 MRHNA and CDR2 SNTAGT come from the germline V gene. CDR3 in amino acids: CASSQQGEGDTQYF. The CDR3 DNA sequence: TGTGCCAGCAGTCAACAGGGAGAGGGAGATACGCAGTATTTT.

This clonotype was recorded at least ten times. V and J are TRBV5-1 and TRBJ2-1, with TRBD1 matching 7 bases. Germline CDR1 and CDR2: SGHRS and YFSETQ. V was clipped by 0 bases and J by 6 bases; unmatched bases: 3. The CDR3 has 14 residues. The CDR3 is CASSLAGTANEQFF. CDR3 nucleotide sequence: TGCGCCAGCAGCTTGGCCGGGACAGCCAATGAGCAGTTCTTC.

This clonotype occurred many times. The V call is TRBV3-1, the J call TRBJ2-1; 7 nucleotides line up with TRBD2. V shed 4 bases, J shed 8 bases, and the junction held 5 bases outside the gene matches. Germline assignment: CDR1 LGHDT and CDR2 YNNKEL (reference sequence). CDR3 length: 13 amino acids. CDR3: CASSRGEGYEQFF. The CDR3 DNA is TGTGCCAGCAGCCGTGGGGAGGGTTATGAGCAGTTCTTC.

This clonotype showed up many times. V gene TRBV2 combines with J gene TRBJ2-7, with 11 positions matching TRBD2. Germline V gene data show CDR1 as SNHLY and CDR2 as FYNNEI. The CDR3 spans 16 residues. With V trimmed by 6 bases and J by 2 bases, 9 bases remained unmatched. The CDR3 DNA reads as TGTGCCAGCAGGGCGGCTAGCGGGGGGCCCCCCTACGAGCAGTACTTC. Its protein is CASRAASGGPPYEQYF.

This clonotype has a handful of counts. The V call is TRBV29-1, the J call TRBJ1-1; the D is unclear. V gave up 7 bases and J gave up 6 bases, with 12 bases separating them. The CDR3 length is 11 residues. Germline-derived CDR1 and CDR2 are SQVTM and ANQGSEA. This CDR3 is CSGRRAAEAFF. The CDR3 bases are TGCAGCGGTCGGAGGGCGGCTGAAGCTTTCTTT.

Only a few counts were recorded for this clonotype. The chain employs TRBV14 and TRBJ1-1; D not certain. V was shortened by 5 bases and J by 0 bases, with 7 bases between the two germline ends. Germline CDR1 SGHDN, CDR2 FVKESK. The CDR3 runs 13 residues. CDR3 sequence: CASSSALNTEAFF. CDR3 nucleotide sequence: TGTGCCAGCAGCTCCGCCCTGAACACTGAAGCTTTCTTT.

This chain connects TRBV18 to TRBJ2-1, with unresolved D. The CDR3 is 13 residues long. The V end lost 2 bases, the J end lost 7 bases, and 9 bases lay between the germline ends. Germline V gene lookup returns CDR1 KGHSH and CDR2 LQKENI. The CDR3 spells CASSPVYGNEQFF. The CDR3 region has the DNA TGTGCCAGCTCACCAGTCTACGGGAATGAGCAGTTCTTC.

CDR3 amino acids: CASSPGDSAYF. Written as DNA, the CDR3 is TGTGCCAGCTCACCGGGGGACAGTGCGTACTTC. The chain has TRBV18 and TRBJ2-7; 7 bases map to TRBD1. The germline V gene encodes CDR1 KGHSH and CDR2 LQKENI. After removal of 3 bases from V and 12 bases from J, the junction contained 5 bases not matched to a gene. The CDR3 covers 11 residues.

Only a few counts were recorded for this clonotype. The CDR3 spells CASSLGPGQGALTGELFF. The CDR3 region has the DNA TGCGCCAGCAGCCTTGGGCCTGGACAGGGGGCGTTGACCGGGGAGCTGTTTTTT. V usage is TRBV5-1 and J usage is TRBJ2-2; 11 nucleotides align to TRBD1. V shed 4 bases, J shed 5 bases, and the junction held 13 bases outside the gene matches. The length of the CDR3 is 18 residues. Looked up from germline, CDR1 is SGHRS and CDR2 is YFSETQ.

This clonotype was counted at least ten times. The chain carries TRBV5-6 and TRBJ2-1, with 10 nucleotides matching TRBD2. The CDR3 contains 15 residues. Trimming removed 3 bases from V and 3 bases from J; junction bases left unmatched: 3. Germline CDR1 is SGHDT and CDR2 is YYEEEE. This CDR3 reads CASSSPSGGYNEQFF. Written as DNA, the CDR3 is TGTGCCAGCAGCTCCCCTAGCGGGGGCTACAATGAGCAGTTCTTC.

This clonotype turned up a few times. The chain uses TRBV12-3 or TRBV12-4 and TRBJ2-1, with TRBD1 identical over 12 bases. The V segment lost 1 base and the J segment 8 bases; nucleotides outside the gene matches: 6. CDR3 length equals 16 residues. CDR3 region: CASSLGGQGALHEQFF. DNA of the CDR3: TGTGCCAGCAGTTTAGGGGGACAGGGGGCTTTGCATGAGCAGTTCTTC.

The chain links TRBV6-5 to TRBJ1-1, with D tentatively TRBD1 (6 bases). The CDR3 length is 15 residues. Between the trimmed V and J ends, which lost 4 bases and 1 base, there was a span of 13 bases. CDR1 and CDR2 (germline): MNHEY, SVGAGI. The CDR3 region has the DNA TGTGCCAGCAGTTTTGACCGAGGGGGGAACACTGAAGCTTTCTTT. Residues: CASSFDRGGNTEAFF.

This clonotype came up a few times. The CDR3 DNA reads as TGTGCCAGCAGCTTCGGGGAATACGAGCAGTACTTC. Its protein is CASSFGEYEQYF. The J gene is TRBJ2-7, the V gene TRBV11-2, with a tentative D call TRBD2 (5 bases). Germline values: CDR1 SGHAT, CDR2 FQNNGV. The ends were cut back, 3 bases at V and 4 bases at J, with 7 bases in the middle. This CDR3 has 12 residues.

This clonotype has just a few counts. The V call is TRBV20-1, the J call TRBJ2-3, with 8 bases aligning to TRBD2. Looked up from germline, CDR1 is DFQATT and CDR2 is SNEGSKA (reference sequence). The CDR3 has 13 amino acids. V lost 4 bases to trimming and J lost 6 bases; unmatched junction nucleotides: 6. The CDR3, as DNA: TGCAGTGCTACCGGGGGGGCCGGGGATACGCAGTATTTT. Protein sequence: CSATGGAGDTQYF.

V usage is TRBV3-1 and J usage is TRBJ2-1; 12 bases are a match to TRBD1. This CDR3 spans 16 amino acids. The germline V gene encodes CDR1 LGHDT and CDR2 YNNKEL (reference sequence). With 3 bases clipped from V and 8 bases from J, the junction kept 8 bases outside the gene matches. The CDR3 sequence: CASSHYGTGGRDEQFF. CDR3 nucleotide sequence: TGTGCCAGCAGCCACTATGGGACAGGGGGCCGGGATGAGCAGTTCTTC.

This clonotype showed up just a few times. J is TRBJ2-5 and V is TRBV30, with 10 positions matching TRBD1. The CDR3 is 16 amino acids. Per the germline V gene, CDR1 is GTSNPN and CDR2 is SVGIG (reference sequence). J gave up 5 bases and V 0 bases, and 9 bases lay outside the gene matches. CDR3 amino acids: CAWSVATGGLVETQYF. CDR3 DNA sequence: TGTGCCTGGAGTGTAGCGACAGGGGGCCTTGTGGAGACCCAGTACTTC. The variable domain in full, completed from reference TRBV30 and TRBJ2-5, reads SQTIHQWPATLVQPVGSPLSLECTVEGTSNPNLYWYRQAAGRGLQLLFYSVGIGQISSEVPQNLSASRPQDRQFILSSKKLLLSDSGFYLCAWSVATGGLVETQYFGPGTRLLVL.

This clonotype was detected a few times. The gene calls are TRBV20-1 and TRBJ1-1, with a tentative D call TRBD1 (5 bases). Germline V CDR1 and CDR2: DFQATT, SNEGSKA (reference sequence). This CDR3 is 12 amino acids long. Deletions cut 2 bases from V and 4 bases from J, with 8 bases between. Here the CDR3 reads CSARRGVTEAFF. DNA of the CDR3: TGCAGTGCTAGACGGGGGGTCACTGAAGCTTTCTTT.

Only a few counts were recorded for this clonotype. V usage is TRBV4-1 and J usage is TRBJ1-1; 7 bases are shared with TRBD1. Per the germline V gene, CDR1 is MGHRA and CDR2 is YSYEKL. V dropped 2 bases and J dropped 3; count of bases not matched to a gene: 6. CDR3 length: 15 residues. The CDR3 coding sequence is TGCGCCAGCAGCCAACAGGGGGGTTGGGACACTGAAGCTTTCTTT. It codes for CASSQQGGWDTEAFF.